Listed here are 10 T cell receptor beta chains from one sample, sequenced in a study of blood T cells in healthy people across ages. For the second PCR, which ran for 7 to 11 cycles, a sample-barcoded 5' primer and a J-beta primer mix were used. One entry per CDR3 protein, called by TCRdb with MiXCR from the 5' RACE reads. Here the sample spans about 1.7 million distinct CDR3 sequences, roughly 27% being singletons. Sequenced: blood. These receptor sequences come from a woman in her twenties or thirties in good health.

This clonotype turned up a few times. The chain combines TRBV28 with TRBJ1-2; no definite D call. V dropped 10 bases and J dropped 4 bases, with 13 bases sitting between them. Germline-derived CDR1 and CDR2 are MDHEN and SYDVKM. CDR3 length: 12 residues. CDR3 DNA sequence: TGTGCCACCGGCGGGCACCTCTATGGCTACACCTTC. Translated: CATGGHLYGYTF.

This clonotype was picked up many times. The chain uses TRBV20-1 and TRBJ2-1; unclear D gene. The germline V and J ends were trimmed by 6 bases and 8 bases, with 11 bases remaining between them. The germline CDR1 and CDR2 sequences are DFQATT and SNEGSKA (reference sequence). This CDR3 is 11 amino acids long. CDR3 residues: CSALSTHEQFF. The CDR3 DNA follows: TGCAGTGCCCTCAGCACCCATGAGCAGTTCTTC.

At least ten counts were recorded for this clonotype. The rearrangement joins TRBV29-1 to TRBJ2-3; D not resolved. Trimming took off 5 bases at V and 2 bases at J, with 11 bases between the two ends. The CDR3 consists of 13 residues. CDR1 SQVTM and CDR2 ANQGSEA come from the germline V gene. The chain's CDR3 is CSVRWGSTDTQYF. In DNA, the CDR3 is TGCAGCGTTCGGTGGGGTTCCACAGATACGCAGTATTTT.

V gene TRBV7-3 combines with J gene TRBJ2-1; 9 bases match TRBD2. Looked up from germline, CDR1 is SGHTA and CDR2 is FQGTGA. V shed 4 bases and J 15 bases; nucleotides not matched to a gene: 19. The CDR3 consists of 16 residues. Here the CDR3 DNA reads TGTGCCAGCAGCTCCGAGTCCCGTGCGGGGGGGCGATTGTTGTTCTTC. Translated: CASSSESRAGGRLLFF.

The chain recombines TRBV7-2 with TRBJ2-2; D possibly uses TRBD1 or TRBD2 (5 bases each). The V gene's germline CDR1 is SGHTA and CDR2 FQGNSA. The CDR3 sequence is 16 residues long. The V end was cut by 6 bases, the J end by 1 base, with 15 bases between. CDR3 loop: CASSTGTTMNTGELFF. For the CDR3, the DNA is TGTGCCAGCAGTACCGGGACCACCATGAACACCGGGGAGCTGTTTTTT.

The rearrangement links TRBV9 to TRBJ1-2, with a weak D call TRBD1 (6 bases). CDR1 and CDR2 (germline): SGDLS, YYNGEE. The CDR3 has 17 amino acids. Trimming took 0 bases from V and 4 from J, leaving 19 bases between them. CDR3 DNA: TGTGCCAGCAGCGTAGGTCAGGGGCCGAGGACTGCCTATGGCTACACCTTC. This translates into CASSVGQGPRTAYGYTF.

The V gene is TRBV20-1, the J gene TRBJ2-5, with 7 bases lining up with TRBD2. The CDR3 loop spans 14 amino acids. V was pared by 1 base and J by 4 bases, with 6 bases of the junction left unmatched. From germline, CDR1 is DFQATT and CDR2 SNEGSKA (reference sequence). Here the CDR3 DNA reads TGCAGTGCTAGAGCGGGAGGTGGAAGAGAGACCCAGTACTTC. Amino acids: CSARAGGGRETQYF.

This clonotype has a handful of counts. The CDR3 is CASSFRMNEQFF. CDR3 coding DNA: TGTGCCAGCAGCTTTAGAATGAATGAGCAGTTCTTC. The chain combines TRBV7-2 with TRBJ2-1; D is ambiguous. This CDR3 has 12 amino acids. Trimming removed 3 bases from V and 7 bases from J, with 7 bases in between. Germline V gene lookup returns CDR1 SGHTA and CDR2 FQGNSA.

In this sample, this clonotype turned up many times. CDR3 in amino acids: CASSQDTIAGVVYNEQFF. For the CDR3, the DNA is TGTGCCAGCAGCCAAGATACCATCGCGGGGGTAGTCTACAATGAGCAGTTCTTC. The chain recombines TRBV4-2 with TRBJ2-1; 7 nucleotides agree with TRBD2. CDR1 and CDR2 (germline): LGHNA, YNFKEQ. Losses at the gene ends were 0 bases for V and 3 bases for J; bases not matched to a gene: 11. The CDR3 has 18 amino acids.

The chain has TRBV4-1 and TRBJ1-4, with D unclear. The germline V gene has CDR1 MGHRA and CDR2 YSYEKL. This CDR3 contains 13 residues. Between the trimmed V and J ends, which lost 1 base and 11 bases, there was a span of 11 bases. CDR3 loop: CASSQVLMEKLFF. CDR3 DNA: TGCGCCAGCAGCCAAGTATTGATGGAGAAACTGTTTTTT.